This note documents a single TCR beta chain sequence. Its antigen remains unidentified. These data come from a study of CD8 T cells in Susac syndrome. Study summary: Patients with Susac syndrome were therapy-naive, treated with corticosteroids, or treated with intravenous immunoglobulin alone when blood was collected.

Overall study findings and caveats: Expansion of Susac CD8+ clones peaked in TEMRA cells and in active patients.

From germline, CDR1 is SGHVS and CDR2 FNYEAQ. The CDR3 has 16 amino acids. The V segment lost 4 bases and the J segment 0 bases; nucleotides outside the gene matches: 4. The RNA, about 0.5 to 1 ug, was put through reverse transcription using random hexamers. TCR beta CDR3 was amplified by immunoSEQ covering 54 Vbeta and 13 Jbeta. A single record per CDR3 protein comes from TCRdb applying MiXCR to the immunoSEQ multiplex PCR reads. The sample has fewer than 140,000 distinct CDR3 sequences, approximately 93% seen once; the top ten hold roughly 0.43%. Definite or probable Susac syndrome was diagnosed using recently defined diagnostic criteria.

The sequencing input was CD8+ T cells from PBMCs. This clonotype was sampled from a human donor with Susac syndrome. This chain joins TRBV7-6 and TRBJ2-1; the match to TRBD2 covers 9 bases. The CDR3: CASSSISGSSYNEQFF. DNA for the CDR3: TGTGCCAGCAGCTCGATTAGCGGGAGCTCCTACAATGAGCAGTTCTTC.